This entry features one T cell receptor (beta chain) sequence. The source of the sample is a study of shared clonotypes between healthy human individuals. Some clones are missing from TCRdb's copy, which holds only in-frame ones; the method was immunoSEQ multiplex PCR. Among about 380,000 clones listed, about 96% were seen once. The CDR3 has 10 residues. Germline CDR1 SNHLY, CDR2 FYNNEI. V dropped 7 bases and J dropped 5 bases, with 6 bases sitting between them. This TCR derives from a man aged 25 to 40 in good health. The chain combines TRBV2 with TRBJ2-7, with D tentatively TRBD1 (5 bases). The specimen sequenced was memory CD8+ T cells sorted from blood. Described subset: CD45RO+ cells pooled with CCR7-negative TemRA cells. The CDR3 is CASTGNEQYF. The CDR3 DNA is TGTGCCAGCACAGGGAACGAGCAGTACTTC.